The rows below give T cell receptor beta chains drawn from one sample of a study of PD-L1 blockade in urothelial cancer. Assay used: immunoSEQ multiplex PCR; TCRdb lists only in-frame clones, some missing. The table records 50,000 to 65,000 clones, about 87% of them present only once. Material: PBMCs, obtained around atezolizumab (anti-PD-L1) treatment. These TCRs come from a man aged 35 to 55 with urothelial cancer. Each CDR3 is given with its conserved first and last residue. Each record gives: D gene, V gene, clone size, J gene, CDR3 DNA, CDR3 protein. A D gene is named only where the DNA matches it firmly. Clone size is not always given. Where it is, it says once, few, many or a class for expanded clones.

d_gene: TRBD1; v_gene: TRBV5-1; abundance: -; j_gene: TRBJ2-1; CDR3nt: TGCGCCAGCAGCTTCGCCAGGGGGTCGACCAACCCCTCCTACAATGAGCAGTTCTTC; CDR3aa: CASSFARGSTNPSYNEQFF
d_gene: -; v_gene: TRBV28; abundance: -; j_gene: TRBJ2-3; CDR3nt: TGTGCCAGCTCGACGGGAAAATTGACAGATACGCAGTATTTT; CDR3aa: CASSTGKLTDTQYF
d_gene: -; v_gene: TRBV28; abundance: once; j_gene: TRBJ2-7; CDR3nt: TGTGCCAGCAGTTTCGACAGCACCTACGAGCAGTACTTC; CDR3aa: CASSFDSTYEQYF
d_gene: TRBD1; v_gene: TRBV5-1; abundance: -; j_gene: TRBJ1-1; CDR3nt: TGCGCCAGCAGCGTCGCGGGACAGGGATTGAACACTGAAGCTTTCTTT; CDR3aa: CASSVAGQGLNTEAFF
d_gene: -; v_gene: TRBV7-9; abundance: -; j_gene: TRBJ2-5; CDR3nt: TGTGCCAGCAGCTTAGAGGTTAGCCTCGTGACCCAGTACTTC; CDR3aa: CASSLEVSLVTQYF
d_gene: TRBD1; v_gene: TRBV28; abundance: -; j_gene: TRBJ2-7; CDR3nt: TGTGCCAGCAGCGAGGACAGGGAAGTGTCCGAGCAGTACTTC; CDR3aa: CASSEDREVSEQYF
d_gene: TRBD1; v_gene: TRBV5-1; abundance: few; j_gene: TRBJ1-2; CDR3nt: TGCGCCAGCAGCCCCCTCCAGGCAGGGGGCTATTTCTGGGGCTACACCTTC; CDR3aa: CASSPLQAGGYFWGYTF
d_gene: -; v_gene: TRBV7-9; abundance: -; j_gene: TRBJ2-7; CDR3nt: TGTGCCAGCAGGTCCCTCGGCGAGCAGTACTTC; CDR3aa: CASRSLGEQYF
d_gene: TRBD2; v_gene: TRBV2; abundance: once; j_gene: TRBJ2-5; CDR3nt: TGTGCCAGCAGGGGGGGCGGGAGGGCAGAGACCCAGTACTTC; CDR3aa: CASRGGGRAETQYF
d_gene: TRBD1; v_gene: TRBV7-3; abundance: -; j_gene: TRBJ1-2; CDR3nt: TGTGCCAGCAGCTTAGATTCCAGGGGGCGCGGAGGCTACACCTTC; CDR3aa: CASSLDSRGRGGYTF
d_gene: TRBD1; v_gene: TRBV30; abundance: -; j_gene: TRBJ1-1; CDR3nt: TGTGCCTGGGACAGGGGAAGGGGCACTGAAGCTTTCTTT; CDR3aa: CAWDRGRGTEAFF
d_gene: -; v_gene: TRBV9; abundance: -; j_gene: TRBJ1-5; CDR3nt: TGTGCCAGCAGCGTAGGGGCAGCCCCGGATCAGCCCCAGCATTTT; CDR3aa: CASSVGAAPDQPQHF
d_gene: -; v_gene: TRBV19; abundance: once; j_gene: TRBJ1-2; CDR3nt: TGTGCCAGCGGGGAGGTCTATGGCTACACCTTC; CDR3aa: CASGEVYGYTF
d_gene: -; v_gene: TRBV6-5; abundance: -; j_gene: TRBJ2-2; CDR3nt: TGTGCCAGCAGAGAGGGTTGGAACACCGGGGAGCTGTTTTTT; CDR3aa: CASREGWNTGELFF
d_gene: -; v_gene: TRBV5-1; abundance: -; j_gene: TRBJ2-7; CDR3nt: TGCGCCAGCAGCTTGGGTGGCAATCTTGGTACGTACGAGCAGTACTTC; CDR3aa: CASSLGGNLGTYEQYF
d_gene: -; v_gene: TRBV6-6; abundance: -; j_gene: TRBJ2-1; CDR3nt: TGTGCCAGCAGTTCCGGAGGGGGGGGCCTCGAGGATGAGCAGTTCTTC; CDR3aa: CASSSGGGGLEDEQFF
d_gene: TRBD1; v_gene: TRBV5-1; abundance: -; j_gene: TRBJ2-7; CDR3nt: TGCGCCAGCAGCTTCGGGACAGGCTCAGGCCTCTACGAGCAGTACTTC; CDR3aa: CASSFGTGSGLYEQYF
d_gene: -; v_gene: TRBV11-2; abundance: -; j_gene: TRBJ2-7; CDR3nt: TGTGCCAGCAGCCGGACGGACAGTACCTCCTACGAGCAGTACTTC; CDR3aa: CASSRTDSTSYEQYF
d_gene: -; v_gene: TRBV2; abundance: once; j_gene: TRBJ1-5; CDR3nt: TGTGCCAGCACCGACCCGCGGGGGGGGCGGGGGCAGCCCCAGCATTTT; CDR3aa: CASTDPRGGRGQPQHF
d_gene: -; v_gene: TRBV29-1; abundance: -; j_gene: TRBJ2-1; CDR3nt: TGCAGCTCAGACAGCTCGAGCTCCTACAATGAGCAGTTCTTC; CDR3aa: CSSDSSSSYNEQFF
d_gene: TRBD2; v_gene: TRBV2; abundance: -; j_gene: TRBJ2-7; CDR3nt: TGTGCCAGCAGTGAAGCGCAAGCGGGAGCCTACGAGCAGTACTTC; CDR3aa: CASSEAQAGAYEQYF
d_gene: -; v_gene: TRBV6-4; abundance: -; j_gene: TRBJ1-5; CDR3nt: TGTGCCAGCAGTGCTATCGGGGGGCGGGCGCCCCAGCATTTT; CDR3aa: CASSAIGGRAPQHF
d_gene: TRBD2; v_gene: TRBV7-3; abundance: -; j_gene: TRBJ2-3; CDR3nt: TGTGCCCGTTCCCGGGGGTCTAGCGGGAGTACAGATACGCAGTATTTT; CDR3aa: CARSRGSSGSTDTQYF
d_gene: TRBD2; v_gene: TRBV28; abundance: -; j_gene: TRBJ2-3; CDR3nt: TGTGCCAGCAGGGGGGAATCGGGAGGAGGAGCAGATACGCAGTATTTT; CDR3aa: CASRGESGGGADTQYF
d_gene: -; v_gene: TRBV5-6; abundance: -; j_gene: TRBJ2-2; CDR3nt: TGTGCCAGCAGCCCGCCGTCCGGAGACCTCACCGGGGAGCTGTTTTTT; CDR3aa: CASSPPSGDLTGELFF
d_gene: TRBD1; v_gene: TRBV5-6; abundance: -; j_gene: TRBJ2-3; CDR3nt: TGTGCCAGCACCCGGTGGACAGGCCGTCTGGCAGATACGCAGTATTTT; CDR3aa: CASTRWTGRLADTQYF
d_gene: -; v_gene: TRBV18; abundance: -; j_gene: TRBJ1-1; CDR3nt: TGTGCCAGCTCAGATGCAGGGGAGCCCGAAGCTTTCTTT; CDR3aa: CASSDAGEPEAFF
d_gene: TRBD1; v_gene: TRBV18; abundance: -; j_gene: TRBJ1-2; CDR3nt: TGTGCCAGCTCATCCTTCGACAGGGTAGAGGATGGCTACACCTTC; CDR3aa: CASSSFDRVEDGYTF
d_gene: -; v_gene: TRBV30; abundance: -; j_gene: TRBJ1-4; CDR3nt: TGTGCCTGGAGTGTACCCCCGTGGGGGCGTAGGGGCTCAACTAATGAAAAACTGTTTTTT; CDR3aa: CAWSVPPWGRRGSTNEKLFF
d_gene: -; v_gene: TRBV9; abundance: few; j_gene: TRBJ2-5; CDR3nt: TGTGCCAGCAGCGCGGAGGGTCTCGAGACCCAGTACTTC; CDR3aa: CASSAEGLETQYF
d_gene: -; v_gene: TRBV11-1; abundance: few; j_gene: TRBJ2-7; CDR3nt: TGTGCCAGCAGCTGGGGCCGTTCCTACGAGCAGTACTTC; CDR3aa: CASSWGRSYEQYF
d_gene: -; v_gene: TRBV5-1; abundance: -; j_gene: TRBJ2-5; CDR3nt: TGCGCCAGCAGCTTGAGCCAGGGGCAAGAGACCCAGTACTTC; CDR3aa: CASSLSQGQETQYF